Listed below are T cell receptor beta chains from one sample, sequenced in a study of untreated major depressive disorder. Sequencing used immunoSEQ multiplex PCR; TCRdb keeps in-frame clones, though not all of them. Of 23,000 or so clones in the sample, 91% were seen once. Material for sequencing was CD4+ T cells from PBMCs. The source of these receptors is a young woman with major depressive disorder. Each CDR3 is given without its conserved first and last residue. Fields, in order: V gene, clone size, J gene, D gene, CDR3 protein. The D gene is left open where the match is weak. The size of a clone is reported for some rows only, either as once, few or many, or as a class for expanded clones.

>TRBV27|NA|TRBJ2-7|NA
ASSFSGKQY
>TRBV7-3|NA|TRBJ2-1|TRBD1
ASRESGTVPYNEQF
>TRBV2|few|TRBJ1-1|NA
ASSEERNTEAF
>TRBV2|NA|TRBJ1-1|NA
ASKLQVMNTEAF
>TRBV28|few|TRBJ1-1|NA
ASSLDRPQAF
>TRBV7-2|once|TRBJ1-3|NA
ASSPQVGNTIY
>TRBV5-6|NA|TRBJ1-4|NA
ASTEQGRTTNEKLF
>TRBV2|NA|TRBJ2-2|NA
ASRGDLDTGELF
>TRBV4-2|NA|TRBJ1-6|NA
ASSRPWVRGASPLH
>TRBV6-1|few|TRBJ1-2|NA
ASSPRPDGYT
>TRBV2|NA|TRBJ2-5|TRBD1
ASSEFFTQGDGETQY
>TRBV7-2|NA|TRBJ1-2|NA
ASSLALADYGYT
>TRBV19|NA|TRBJ2-4|TRBD1
ASTRQGSDIQY
>TRBV20-1|NA|TRBJ2-5|NA
SARRETQY
>TRBV27|NA|TRBJ1-1|TRBD1
ASRPGTGGNTEAF
>TRBV11-2|NA|TRBJ2-7|NA
ASSETVTLYEQY
>TRBV12-5|NA|TRBJ1-1|TRBD1
ASGTGQGSRAF
>TRBV4-1|NA|TRBJ1-5|NA
ASSPNGFLSNQPQH
>TRBV21-1|NA|TRBJ2-5|NA
ASSPRGIQETQY
>TRBV18|NA|TRBJ2-7|NA
ASSTGTQGYEQY
>TRBV9|NA|TRBJ2-5|TRBD1
ASSVDSGQRQTQY
>TRBV7-9|NA|TRBJ1-1|NA
ASSLGQTNTEAF
>TRBV4-1|NA|TRBJ1-1|NA
ASSQKVNTEAF
>TRBV13|NA|TRBJ2-3|TRBD1
ASSFGRPGTGIGDTQY
>TRBV6-5|NA|TRBJ1-1|NA
ASTQGIWSEAF
>TRBV18|NA|TRBJ1-2|NA
ASSRGQDYGYT
>TRBV28|once|TRBJ2-7|TRBD1
ASRGQGPYEQY
>TRBV7-9|NA|TRBJ2-7|NA
ASSSQGYEQY
>TRBV10-3|NA|TRBJ1-2|NA
ALRPSGARYGYT
>TRBV28|few|TRBJ2-7|NA
ASRYTGTHYEQY
>TRBV7-9|NA|TRBJ2-7|NA
ASSPGASSYEQY
>TRBV15|NA|TRBJ1-1|NA
ATSWGNTEAF
>TRBV9|NA|TRBJ2-7|TRBD2
ASSVGTSGNHEQY
>TRBV4-1|NA|TRBJ2-7|TRBD1
ASSEDRYYEQY
>TRBV27|NA|TRBJ1-1|NA
ASSSARRGNTEAF
>TRBV5-4|NA|TRBJ1-1|NA
ASSLDANTEAF
>TRBV6-5|NA|TRBJ1-2|TRBD1
ASRPDRGVYGYT
>TRBV5-4|NA|TRBJ1-2|NA
ASSDGQKLYGYT
>TRBV7-2|once|TRBJ1-2|NA
ASSLVVKGSYGYT
>TRBV5-4|NA|TRBJ2-3|TRBD2
ASSLLAGGDTDTQY
>TRBV7-9|NA|TRBJ2-3|NA
ASSLLTLITLDTQY
>TRBV15|NA|TRBJ2-5|TRBD2
ATSTRGGMETQY
>TRBV28|NA|TRBJ2-7|NA
ASSLGEHFPSYEQY
>TRBV18|NA|TRBJ2-2|TRBD2
ASSPLLAGGANTGELF
>TRBV6-5|NA|TRBJ2-1|TRBD2
ASSFRTSGVYNEQF
>TRBV7-9|NA|TRBJ1-2|NA
ASSPARGARDYGYT
>TRBV4-2|NA|TRBJ1-4|NA
ASSLRWDGYNEKLF
>TRBV2|NA|TRBJ1-4|TRBD1
ASSNRGSSKLF
>TRBV6-6|once|TRBJ1-5|NA
ASSYSGSGGQPQH
>TRBV18|NA|TRBJ2-3|NA
ASSPFGVLSSTDTQY
>TRBV19|NA|TRBJ1-2|NA
ASSQTGTSYGYT
>TRBV6-1|NA|TRBJ1-5|NA
ASLVSNSNQPQH
>TRBV2|once|TRBJ2-5|NA
ASRVGETQY
>TRBV7-9|NA|TRBJ1-6|NA
ASSPQIGPNSPLH
>TRBV5-4|NA|TRBJ2-5|TRBD1
ASSPRDRGPETQY
>TRBV28|NA|TRBJ1-2|NA
ASSRAGAANYGYT
>TRBV28|NA|TRBJ2-7|TRBD1
ASSLTGGIYEQY
>TRBV27|NA|TRBJ1-3|NA
ASSPAGAGNTIY
>TRBV27|NA|TRBJ2-6|NA
ASSSAGSGANVLT